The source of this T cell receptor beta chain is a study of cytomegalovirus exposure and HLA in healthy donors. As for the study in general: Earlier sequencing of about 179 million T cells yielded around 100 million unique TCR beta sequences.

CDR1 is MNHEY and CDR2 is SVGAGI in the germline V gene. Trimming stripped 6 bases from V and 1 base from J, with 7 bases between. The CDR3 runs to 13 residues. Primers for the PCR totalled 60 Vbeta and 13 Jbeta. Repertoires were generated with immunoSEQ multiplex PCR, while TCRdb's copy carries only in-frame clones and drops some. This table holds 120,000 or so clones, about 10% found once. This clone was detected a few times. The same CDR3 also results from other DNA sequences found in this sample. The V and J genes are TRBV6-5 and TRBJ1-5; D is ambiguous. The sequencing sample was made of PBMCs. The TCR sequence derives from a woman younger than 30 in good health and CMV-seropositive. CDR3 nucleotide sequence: TGTGCCAGCAGAGGAGGGAGCAATCAGCCCCAGCATTTT. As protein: CASRGGSNQPQHF.